These 25 T cell receptor beta chains share one sample of origin, sequenced in a study of metastatic and nonmetastatic thyroid tumors (dated by TCRdb to 2019 to 2021). None of the patients had been given any treatment before thyroid surgery. The library was prepared using PCR. Sequencing took place on an Illumina HiSeq 4000. Clones were called with MiXCR by TCRdb after fastp trimmed the public reads at Q25, and only in-frame beta chains were retained. Present in this sample are about 38,000 clones, about 26% of which were seen just once. Together, the top ten hold about 11% of the sample. Material: blood. These TCRs come from a male donor with papillary thyroid cancer or a benign thyroid nodule (not recorded which). Some clones in this sample may be carry-over from other donors' samples.

V and J are TRBV2 and TRBJ1-2; D is possibly TRBD1 (5 bases). CDR1 is SNHLY and CDR2 is FYNNEI in the germline V gene. The CDR3 runs to 14 residues. V lost 6 bases, J lost 0 bases, and 11 bases lay in between. The CDR3 nucleotides are TGTGCCAGCAGGCCCTCAGGGTCTAACTATGGCTACACCTTC. Protein: CASRPSGSNYGYTF.

V usage is TRBV6-1 and J usage is TRBJ2-1, with 10 positions matching TRBD2. The CDR3 is 15 residues long. V lost 3 bases, J lost 8 bases, and 7 bases stayed unmatched. Germline V CDR1 and CDR2: MNHNS, SASEGT. CDR3 amino acids: CASSDLAGEAYEQFF. The CDR3 DNA reads TGTGCCAGCAGTGATCTAGCGGGAGAGGCCTATGAGCAGTTCTTC.

The V call is TRBV20-1, the J call TRBJ2-3; 10 nucleotides match TRBD2. Germline trimming cut 6 bases from V and 0 bases from J; bases unmatched to any gene: 3. Germline V gene lookup returns CDR1 DFQATT and CDR2 SNEGSKA (reference sequence). This CDR3 is 14 amino acids long. The CDR3 sequence is CSALTSGSTDTQYF. In DNA, the CDR3 is TGCAGTGCCCTGACTAGCGGGAGCACAGATACGCAGTATTTT.

This chain links TRBV6-5 with TRBJ2-7; 8 bases agree with TRBD1. CDR3 length: 15 residues. The germline gives CDR1 MNHEY, CDR2 SVGAGI. With 2 bases clipped from V and 5 bases from J, the junction kept 8 bases outside the gene matches. DNA of the CDR3: TGTGCCAGCAGTTACGGGGGGACAGGATGGGACGAGCAGTACTTC. Protein sequence: CASSYGGTGWDEQYF.

The table lists this clone with many counts. The chain links TRBV7-6 to TRBJ1-1, with 9 bases lining up with TRBD1. The CDR3 covers 15 residues. Germline V gene lookup returns CDR1 SGHVS and CDR2 FNYEAQ. J lost 5 bases, V lost 1 base, and 5 bases had no gene match. The CDR3 nucleotides are TGTGCCAGCAGCTTAGGACAGGGGGTTGTTACTGAAGCTTTCTTT. Residues: CASSLGQGVVTEAFF. Variable domain in full (rest from reference TRBV7-6 and TRBJ1-1): GAGVSQSPRYKVTKRGQDVALRCDPISGHVSLYWYRQALGQGPEFLTYFNYEAQQDKSGLPNDRFSAERPEGSISTLTIQRTEQRDSAMYRCASSLGQGVVTEAFFGQGTRLTVV.

In its sample, this clone ranks as medium-sized. The chain links TRBV5-1 to TRBJ2-3; 10 nucleotides align to TRBD2. Germline trimming cut 0 bases from V and 1 base from J; bases unmatched to any gene: 2. Germline V gene data show CDR1 as SGHRS and CDR2 as YFSETQ. The CDR3 has 16 residues. This CDR3 reads CASSLAGTSGTDTQYF. For the CDR3, the DNA is TGCGCCAGCAGCTTGGCCGGGACTAGCGGCACAGATACGCAGTATTTT.

This clone was detected a few times. The J gene is TRBJ2-3, the V gene TRBV4-2, with 10 bases lining up with TRBD2. The CDR3 contains 19 residues. V shed 4 bases, J shed 4 bases, and the junction held 17 bases outside the gene matches. CDR1 and CDR2 from the germline V gene are LGHNA and YNFKEQ. CDR3 loop: CASSRGVAGGPGIADTQYF. CDR3 DNA: TGTGCCAGCAGCCGGGGAGTAGCGGGAGGCCCAGGGATCGCAGATACGCAGTATTTT.

With respect to this clone: One end of the junction fails to match germline, which may point to a read error. V usage is TRBV3-1 and J usage is TRBJ2-7; 10 bases match TRBD2. The germline V gene encodes CDR1 LGHDT and CDR2 YNNKEL (reference sequence). The CDR3 runs 17 residues. CDR3 sequence (DNA): TGTGCCAGCAGCCAAGATAAACTAGCGGGACTTGCCTACGAGCATTACTTC. This translates into CASSQDKLAGLAYEHYF.

This clone came up a few times. The chain joins TRBV6-4 to TRBJ2-1, with TRBD2 matching 7 bases. The CDR3 is 15 residues long. Germline V gives CDR1 MRHNA, CDR2 SNTAGT. Trimming cost V 4 bases and J 7 bases; bases outside gene matches: 10. CDR3 residues: CASSVSSGALNEQFF. CDR3 nucleotide sequence: TGTGCCAGCAGTGTGTCGAGCGGGGCTCTTAATGAGCAGTTCTTC.

This clone occurred a few times. A clone one base away is much larger, so this may be a read error. This chain joins TRBV6-2 or TRBV6-3 and TRBJ1-2; D uncertain. The germline V gene has CDR1 MNHEY and CDR2 SVGEGT. The CDR3 extends over 14 amino acids. The CDR3 region is CAGRPTDGYYGYTF. The CDR3 DNA sequence: TGTGCCGGCAGACCGACTGATGGTTACTATGGCTACACCTTC.

The table lists this clone with a count of one. V gene TRBV5-4 combines with J gene TRBJ2-3, with TRBD1 matching over 9 bases. Germline V gene lookup returns CDR1 SGHNT and CDR2 YYREEE (reference sequence). This CDR3 has 15 residues. The ends lost 0 bases at V and 3 bases at J; junction bases unmatched: 2. The CDR3 loop is CASSLGDRVTDTQYF. In nucleotides, the CDR3 is TGTGCCAGCAGCTTGGGGGACAGGGTTACAGATACGCAGTATTTT. Using reference TRBV5-4 and TRBJ2-3 for the parts outside the CDR3, the full variable domain is ETGVTQSPTHLIKTRGQQVTLRCSSQSGHNTVSWYQQALGQGPQFIFQYYREEENGRGNFPPRFSGLQFPNYSSELNVNALELDDSALYLCASSLGDRVTDTQYFGPGTRLTVL.

The DNA of the CDR3 is TGCGCCAGCAGCGTAACTAGCTCCACCGGGGAGCTGTTTTTT. Its protein product is CASSVTSSTGELFF. The V and J genes are TRBV5-1 and TRBJ2-2; tentative D call: TRBD2 (6 bases). Germline V gene sequence: CDR1 SGHRS, CDR2 YFSETQ. The CDR3 has 14 residues. V lost 4 bases and J 4 bases, leaving 11 bases between the germline ends. Complete variable domain (other parts from reference TRBV5-1 and TRBJ2-2): KAGVTQTPRYLIKTRGQQVTLSCSPISGHRSVSWYQQTPGQGLQFLFEYFSETQRNKGNFPGRFSGRQFSNSRSEMNVSTLELGDSALYLCASSVTSSTGELFFGEGSRLTVL.

The CDR3 spells CSARSASAGNEQFF. The CDR3 DNA reads as TGCAGTGCTAGAAGCGCTAGCGCGGGTAATGAGCAGTTCTTC. This rearrangement joins TRBV20-1 to TRBJ2-1; D might be TRBD2 (6 bases). Germline assignment: CDR1 DFQATT and CDR2 SNEGSKA (reference sequence). The CDR3 extends over 14 amino acids. V lost 2 bases to trimming and J lost 7 bases, with 15 bases between them.

The gene calls are TRBV18 and TRBJ1-2; D not resolved. The CDR3 is made up of 13 amino acids. The ends were cut back, 4 bases at V and 7 bases at J, with 13 bases in the middle. Per germline, CDR1 KGHSH and CDR2 LQKENI. The CDR3 loop is CASSLLGEGGYTF. In nucleotides, the CDR3 is TGTGCCAGCTCACTCCTAGGCGAGGGTGGCTACACCTTC.

This clone was detected only a few times. The rearrangement uses TRBV6-1 and TRBJ2-5, with 9 bases lining up with TRBD2. CDR1 is MNHNS, CDR2 SASEGT, per germline. The V gene end was trimmed by 6 bases and the J gene end by 5 bases; junction bases not matched to a gene: 13. This CDR3 contains 16 residues. The CDR3 DNA follows: TGTGCCAGCAGAAGCCCTTTAGCGGGAGCTTGGGAGACCCAGTACTTC. It codes for CASRSPLAGAWETQYF.

The chain employs TRBV25-1 and TRBJ2-1; tentative D call: TRBD1 (6 bases). V lost 8 bases and J lost 10, with 9 bases in between. The CDR3 has 10 residues. In germline, CDR1 is MGHDK, CDR2 SYGVNS. The CDR3 is CASGGGEQFF. The DNA for the CDR3 is TGTGCCAGCGGTGGGGGCGAGCAGTTCTTC.

The chain carries TRBV10-3 and TRBJ1-3, with a tentative D call TRBD1 (5 bases). In germline, CDR1 is ENHRY, CDR2 SYGVKD. The CDR3 runs to 15 residues. The CDR3 coding sequence is TGTGTCACGTGGACGCCTTCAGGACATGGAAACACCATATATTTT. Residues: CVTWTPSGHGNTIYF.

This clone occurred many times. This rearrangement joins TRBV6-4 to TRBJ2-3; 13 positions agree with TRBD2. V trimming: 5 bases; J trimming: 3 bases; junction bases outside the gene matches: 2. Per germline, CDR1 MRHNA and CDR2 SNTAGT. This CDR3 spans 15 amino acids. The CDR3 loop is CASSKTSGGTDTQYF. The CDR3, as DNA: TGTGCCAGCAGTAAGACTAGCGGGGGGACAGATACGCAGTATTTT.

Many counts were recorded for this clone. The chain joins TRBV18 to TRBJ1-2; 10 bases map to TRBD1. Trimming took 3 bases from V and 6 from J; bases not matched to a gene: 10. CDR1 KGHSH and CDR2 LQKENI come from the germline V gene. CDR3 length: 16 residues. As DNA, the CDR3 is TGTGCCAGCTCACCCATCGGGACAGGGGTCACGGATGGCTACACCTTC. This gives the protein CASSPIGTGVTDGYTF.

The genes are TRBV7-2 and TRBJ2-7, with D perhaps being TRBD1 or TRBD2 (5 bases each). This CDR3 comprises 13 residues. V lost 4 bases and J 7 bases, leaving 14 bases between the germline ends. CDR1 and CDR2 from the germline V gene are SGHTA and FQGNSA. CDR3 sequence (DNA): TGTGCCAGCAGCTCGGGACCGTCTCGGGAGCAGTACTTC. Its protein is CASSSGPSREQYF.

This clone was observed a handful of times. The chain has TRBV7-2 and TRBJ2-7; D is perhaps TRBD1 (7 bases). V lost 4 bases to trimming and J lost 4 bases, with 11 bases between them. CDR3 length: 13 residues. Germline V lookup: CDR1 SGHTA, CDR2 FQGNSA. DNA for the CDR3: TGTGCCAGCAGCTCCCAGGGGGGATACGAGCAGTACTTC. Residues: CASSSQGGYEQYF.

The CDR3 DNA reads TGTGCCAGCAGTGACTGGATCACAGATACGCAGTATTTT. Protein sequence: CASSDWITDTQYF. The chain has TRBV6-4 and TRBJ2-3, with no clear D. CDR1 MRHNA and CDR2 SNTAGT come from the germline V gene. This CDR3 is 13 amino acids long. Between the trimmed V and J ends, which lost 1 base and 2 bases, there was a span of 4 bases.

This clone qualifies as medium-sized. The chain recombines TRBV6-5 with TRBJ2-7; a weak D match, TRBD1 (6 bases). From germline, CDR1 is MNHEY and CDR2 SVGAGI. The CDR3 is 18 amino acids. Trimming pared 4 bases from V and 2 bases from J, leaving 24 bases between. The CDR3 region is CASSSFDNLGALTYEQYF. The CDR3 DNA is TGTGCCAGCAGTTCTTTTGATAATTTGGGGGCACTTACCTACGAGCAGTACTTC.

The gene calls are TRBV6-1 and TRBJ1-2, with D perhaps matching TRBD1 (5 bases). The V gene's germline CDR1 is MNHNS and CDR2 SASEGT. The CDR3 is made up of 13 amino acids. Trimming took 5 bases from V and 2 from J, leaving 9 bases between them. Here the CDR3 DNA reads TGTGCCAGCAGTTCGGGACCGAACTATGGCTACACCTTC. Protein: CASSSGPNYGYTF.

The rearrangement uses TRBV6-1 and TRBJ1-2; a possible D gene is TRBD1 (6 bases). This CDR3 spans 16 amino acids. Per germline, CDR1 MNHNS and CDR2 SASEGT. V dropped 3 bases and J dropped 4 bases, with 18 bases sitting between them. The CDR3 DNA is TGTGCCAGCAGTGACTACAGGGTCTTTAATGTCTATGGCTACACCTTC. This gives the protein CASSDYRVFNVYGYTF.